This TCR beta chain came from a study of T cells in Graves' hyperthyroidism and ophthalmopathy. This clonotype appeared many times. The CDR3 covers 15 residues. Trimming left V 6 bases short and J 2 bases short, with 14 bases between. Amplification yielded TCR beta CDR3 regions, with RNA transcripts as the source. An initial round of RT-PCR targeting the TCR CDR3 relied on the HTBI primer set. TCRdb reanalysed the multiplex PCR reads using MiXCR and keeps one entry per CDR3 protein. This sample has 300,000 to 450,000 distinct CDR3 sequences, with more than 12% found just once. Material: blood. The chain couples TRBV12-3 or TRBV12-4 to TRBJ1-3; D is ambiguous. The receptor comes from a woman in her 30s with Graves' ophthalmopathy. The CDR3 DNA follows: TGTGCCAGCAGCTCCGGGGTCGGGGCTGGAAACACCATATATTTT. Its protein is CASSSGVGAGNTIYF.